These 18 T cell receptor beta chains share one sample of origin, sequenced in a study of blood T cell repertoires in COVID-19. Clones were read by immunoSEQ multiplex PCR, and TCRdb kept only the in-frame ones, dropping some. The sample has 150,000 or so clones, roughly nine tenths seen once. Sequencing was carried out using peripheral blood. These receptors were collected from a human donor in a cohort sampled during active COVID-19.

The CDR3 DNA is TGCGCCAGCAGCTTGGCCCAGACTTGGACCGGGGAGCTGTTTTTT. Translated: CASSLAQTWTGELFF. The rearrangement links TRBV5-1 to TRBJ2-2; D unclear. CDR1 and CDR2 (germline): SGHRS, YFSETQ. The CDR3 contains 15 residues. The ends were cut back, 0 bases at V and 5 bases at J, with 11 bases in the middle.

This chain links TRBV11-2 with TRBJ2-7; D might be TRBD2 (6 bases). The germline V gene encodes CDR1 SGHAT and CDR2 FQNNGV. The V end was cut by 11 bases, the J end by 0 bases, with 14 bases between. The CDR3 contains 13 residues. CDR3 sequence: CADKWDSSYEQYF. CDR3 coding DNA: TGTGCCGATAAATGGGACTCCTCCTACGAGCAGTACTTC.

There are a few counts of this clone. The chain carries TRBV5-1 and TRBJ2-1, with D tentatively TRBD2 (5 bases). The CDR3 contains 15 residues. The V and J ends lost 1 base and 6 bases respectively, with 14 bases between them. Germline assignment: CDR1 SGHRS and CDR2 YFSETQ. CDR3 in amino acids: CASSLLEIEGNEQFF. In nucleotides, the CDR3 is TGCGCCAGCAGCTTGCTGGAAATTGAGGGCAATGAGCAGTTCTTC. Based on the CDR3 plus reference TRBV5-1 and TRBJ2-1, the full variable domain is KAGVTQTPRYLIKTRGQQVTLSCSPISGHRSVSWYQQTPGQGLQFLFEYFSETQRNKGNFPGRFSGRQFSNSRSEMNVSTLELGDSALYLCASSLLEIEGNEQFFGPGTRLTVL.

The V gene is TRBV7-8, the J gene TRBJ2-7; 11 bases are shared with TRBD2. CDR3 length: 15 amino acids. With 5 bases clipped from V and 4 bases from J, the junction kept 7 bases outside the gene matches. CDR1 is SGHVS and CDR2 is FQNEAQ in the germline V gene. The CDR3, as DNA: TGTGCCAGCAGCGCCACTAGCGGGAGTAAGTACGAGCAGTACTTC. It translates to CASSATSGSKYEQYF. The full variable domain, with the rest looked up from reference TRBV7-8 and TRBJ2-7, is GAGVSQSPRYKVAKRGQDVALRCDPISGHVSLFWYQQALGQGPEFLTYFQNEAQLDKSGLPSDRFFAERPEGSVSTLKIQRTQQEDSAVYLCASSATSGSKYEQYFGPGTRLTVT.

A note on this clone: An end of the junction does not agree with germline; a read error may underlie this. The CDR3 loop is CASSPPGTSGRGRF. The CDR3 DNA sequence: TGTGCCAGCAGTCCCCCCGGGACTAGCGGGAGAGGTCGGTTT. The chain combines TRBV28 with TRBJ2-3; 14 bases map to TRBD2. From germline, CDR1 is MDHEN and CDR2 SYDVKM. CDR3 size: 14 residues.

V and J are TRBV2 and TRBJ2-5; TRBD2 aligns across 10 bases. Germline CDR1 is SNHLY and CDR2 is FYNNEI. V trimming: 0 bases; J trimming: 5 bases; junction bases outside the gene matches: 9. CDR3 length: 17 residues. CDR3 nucleotide sequence: TGTGCCAGCAGTGAAGCGCTTAGCGGGAGGAACGGGGAGACCCAGTACTTC. It specifies CASSEALSGRNGETQYF.

The V gene is TRBV6-4, the J gene TRBJ2-2, with 7 bases matching TRBD2. The CDR3 runs to 17 residues. Trimming at V came to 4 bases and at J to 3 bases, leaving 11 bases not matched to a gene. The germline gives CDR1 MRHNA, CDR2 SNTAGT. Written as DNA, the CDR3 is TGTGCCAGCAGTGGGCCACACCGGGACTACCACACCGGGGAGCTGTTTTTT. Its protein product is CASSGPHRDYHTGELFF.

The genes are TRBV7-2 and TRBJ1-1; D is possibly TRBD1 (5 bases). Germline V lookup: CDR1 SGHTA, CDR2 FQGNSA. Trimming took 5 bases from V and 6 from J, leaving 25 bases between them. The CDR3 is 17 residues long. Here the CDR3 DNA reads TGTGCCAGCAGCCATCAAACTATTGGGGGGGGTCGAGCTGAAGCTTTCTTT. Its translation is CASSHQTIGGGRAEAFF.

CDR3 nucleotides: TGTGCCAGCAGTCCCTACGGGGCAGGGGGCAGGTACGAGCAGTACTTC. Translated: CASSPYGAGGRYEQYF. J is TRBJ2-7 and V is TRBV27; TRBD1 aligns across 8 bases. Germline V gives CDR1 MNHEY, CDR2 SMNVEV (reference sequence). The J segment lost 4 bases and the V segment lost 5 bases, leaving 13 bases of the junction unmatched. The CDR3 runs to 16 residues.

The chain carries TRBV11-3 and TRBJ1-2; 8 bases fit TRBD1. Germline V CDR1 and CDR2: SGHNT, YENEEA. The CDR3 has 15 amino acids. The V gene end was trimmed by 5 bases and the J gene end by 4 bases; junction bases not matched to a gene: 9. The DNA of the CDR3 is TGTGCCAGCAGCCCCCGGACAGGGAGCACCTATGGCTACACCTTC. As protein: CASSPRTGSTYGYTF.

CDR3 loop: CASSNSGVTTNYGYTF. CDR3 nucleotide sequence: TGTGCCAGCAGCAACTCCGGGGTCACAACTAACTATGGCTACACCTTC. The chain links TRBV6-2 or TRBV6-3 to TRBJ1-2; D gene unclear. This CDR3 spans 16 amino acids. V lost 6 bases to trimming and J lost 0 bases, with 17 bases between them. Germline assignment: CDR1 MNHEY and CDR2 SVGEGT.

J is TRBJ2-5 and V is TRBV7-2; 8 bases agree with TRBD2. CDR1 is SGHTA, CDR2 FQGNSA, per germline. V was pared by 3 bases and J by 4 bases, with 4 bases of the junction left unmatched. The CDR3 has 14 amino acids. CDR3 coding DNA: TGTGCCAGCAGCTTGGGGACTAGGCGAGAGACCCAGTACTTC. This sequence encodes CASSLGTRRETQYF.

This clone was counted a few times. V gene TRBV10-1 combines with J gene TRBJ1-5; TRBD1 matches 10 bases. Germline V gene sequence: CDR1 WNHNN, CDR2 SYGVQD (reference sequence). The ends lost 6 bases at V and 4 bases at J; junction bases unmatched: 9. The CDR3 spans 16 residues. The CDR3 region has the DNA TGCGCCAGCAGCACAAAGACAGGGGGCCGTAATCAGCCCCAGCATTTT. This encodes CASSTKTGGRNQPQHF.

As concerns this clone: The sample has other DNA sequences that encode this CDR3 too. V gene TRBV11-2 combines with J gene TRBJ2-7, with a possible D match to TRBD1 (5 bases). The CDR3 is 13 amino acids. Germline assignment: CDR1 SGHAT and CDR2 FQNNGV. Trimming took 0 bases from V and 5 from J, leaving 8 bases between them. CDR3 protein: CASSLDRDHEQYF. CDR3 DNA sequence: TGTGCCAGCAGCTTAGACAGGGATCACGAGCAGTACTTC. The full variable domain, with the rest looked up from reference TRBV11-2 and TRBJ2-7, is EAGVAQSPRYKIIEKRQSVAFWCNPISGHATLYWYQQILGQGPKLLIQFQNNGVVDDSQLPKDRFSAERLKGVDSTLKIQPAKLEDSAVYLCASSLDRDHEQYFGPGTRLTVT.

The chain recombines TRBV2 with TRBJ2-3; D perhaps matches TRBD2 (5 bases). V lost 0 bases, J lost 4 bases, and 5 bases lay in between. The CDR3 consists of 13 residues. CDR1 SNHLY and CDR2 FYNNEI come from the germline V gene. The CDR3 sequence is CASSEARADTQYF. The CDR3 nucleotides are TGTGCCAGCAGTGAAGCGCGGGCAGATACGCAGTATTTT.

The chain recombines TRBV3-1 (or the pseudogene TRBV3-2) with TRBJ2-7, with 11 nucleotides matching TRBD2. CDR1 and CDR2 (germline): LGHDT, YNNKEL (reference sequence). Trimming removed 4 bases from V and 2 bases from J; junction bases left unmatched: 4. The CDR3 is 15 amino acids. The CDR3 region has the DNA TGTGCCAGCAGCCCGTCTAGCGGGGGGCCCTACGAGCAGTACTTC. It translates to CASSPSSGGPYEQYF.

This clone has just a few counts. The V call is TRBV9, the J call TRBJ2-5; D is perhaps TRBD2 (5 bases). Trimming left V 3 bases short and J 5 bases short, with 8 bases between. The CDR3 consists of 12 residues. Per the germline V gene, CDR1 is SGDLS and CDR2 is YYNGEE. The CDR3 is CASSELEETQYF. The CDR3 nucleotides are TGTGCCAGCAGCGAACTAGAGGAGACCCAGTACTTC.

The chain uses TRBV7-9 and TRBJ1-1; the match to TRBD1 covers 7 bases. CDR3 length: 18 residues. Germline trimming cut 4 bases from V and 0 bases from J; bases unmatched to any gene: 14. Germline CDR1 SEHNR, CDR2 FQNEAQ (reference sequence). The CDR3 DNA follows: TGTGCCAGCAGCTCGAGGACAGGCACGTTCACTATGAACACTGAAGCTTTCTTT. This encodes CASSSRTGTFTMNTEAFF.